This TCR beta chain derives from a study of shared clonotypes between healthy human individuals. The germline V gene encodes CDR1 KGHSH and CDR2 LQKENI. This CDR3 contains 14 residues. V lost 2 bases and J lost 12; bases outside the gene matches: 10. Study observations and caveats: For naive CD4 cells, approximately 4.8% of clonotypes were shared across a handful of donors.

It was at deep level that the assay was run. Measured with immunoSEQ multiplex PCR; TCRdb has only the in-frame clones, and not every one. The sample holds more than 1.2 million clones, approximately 98.5% seen once. Regarding this clone: What it binds is not known.

The sample comprised naive CD4+ T cells sorted from blood. This sample's subset: CD45RA+ positively selected. This rearrangement joins TRBV18 to TRBJ2-3; 8 bases align to TRBD2. This receptor was identified in a man aged 25 to 40 in good health. CDR3 amino acids: CASSPRREVVLQYF. DNA for the CDR3: TGTGCCAGCTCACCAAGGCGGGAGGTTGTACTCCAGTATTTT.